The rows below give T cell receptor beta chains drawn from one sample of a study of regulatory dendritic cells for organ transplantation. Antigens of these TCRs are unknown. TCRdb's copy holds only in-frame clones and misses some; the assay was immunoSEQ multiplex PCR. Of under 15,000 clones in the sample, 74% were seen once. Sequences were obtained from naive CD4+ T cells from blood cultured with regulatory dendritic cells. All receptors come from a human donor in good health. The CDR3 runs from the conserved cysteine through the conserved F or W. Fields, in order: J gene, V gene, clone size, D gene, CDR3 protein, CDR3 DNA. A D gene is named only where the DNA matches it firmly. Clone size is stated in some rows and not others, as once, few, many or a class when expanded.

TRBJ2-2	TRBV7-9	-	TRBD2	CASSRLAGESGELFF	TGTGCCAGCAGCCGACTAGCGGGGGAATCCGGGGAGCTGTTTTTT
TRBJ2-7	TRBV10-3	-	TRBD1	CAIRTGLREQYF	TGTGCCATCAGGACAGGGTTGAGGGAGCAGTACTTC
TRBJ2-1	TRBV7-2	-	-	CASSPDGGRGSEQFF	TGTGCCAGCAGCCCAGACGGAGGTCGTGGGAGTGAGCAGTTCTTC
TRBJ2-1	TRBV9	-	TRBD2	CASSVDRLAGGDEQFF	TGTGCCAGCAGCGTAGATCGGCTAGCGGGGGGGGATGAGCAGTTCTTC
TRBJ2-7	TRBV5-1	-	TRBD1	CASRTGTGFYEQYF	TGCGCCAGCAGGACCGGGACAGGGTTCTACGAGCAGTACTTC
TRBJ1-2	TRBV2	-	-	CASSDGALYGYTF	TGTGCCAGCAGTGACGGAGCCCTCTATGGCTACACCTTC
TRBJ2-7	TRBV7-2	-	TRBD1	CASSIQGGIYEQYF	TGTGCCAGCAGCATACAGGGGGGTATCTACGAGCAGTACTTC
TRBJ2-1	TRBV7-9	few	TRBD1	CASSLTAGTGAYNEQFF	TGTGCCAGCAGCTTAACTGCCGGGACAGGGGCCTACAATGAGCAGTTCTTC
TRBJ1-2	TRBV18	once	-	CASSPPQVGYGYTF	TGTGCCAGCTCACCACCCCAGGTTGGCTATGGCTACACCTTC
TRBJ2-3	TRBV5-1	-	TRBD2	CASSLAGLAGGLSTDTQYF	TGCGCCAGCAGCTTGGCCGGACTAGCGGGGGGGCTGAGCACAGATACGCAGTATTTT
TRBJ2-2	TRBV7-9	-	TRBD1	CASSLTSGGATGELFF	TGTGCCAGCAGCTTAACGTCAGGGGGCGCAACCGGGGAGCTGTTTTTT
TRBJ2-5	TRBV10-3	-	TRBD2	CAIRDGGGQETQYF	TGTGCCATCAGGGATGGGGGGGGCCAAGAGACCCAGTACTTC
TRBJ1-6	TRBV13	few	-	CASSSEGGPLHF	TGTGCCAGCAGCTCTGAGGGAGGGCCCCTCCACTTT
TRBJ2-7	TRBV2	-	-	CASAESSYEQYF	TGTGCCAGCGCGGAGAGCTCCTACGAGCAGTACTTC
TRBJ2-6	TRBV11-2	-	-	CASSLKGRSNVLTF	TGTGCCAGCAGCTTAAAGGGGCGGTCCAACGTCCTGACTTTC
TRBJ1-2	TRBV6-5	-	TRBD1	CASSDRTGGYGYTF	TGTGCCAGCAGTGACCGGACAGGGGGGTATGGCTACACCTTC
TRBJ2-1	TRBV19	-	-	CASSIQVAYNEQFF	TGTGCCAGTAGTATTCAGGTCGCCTACAATGAGCAGTTCTTC
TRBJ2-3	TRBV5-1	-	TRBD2	CASSLVSGGSTDTQYF	TGCGCCAGCAGCTTGGTTAGCGGGGGGAGCACAGATACGCAGTATTTT
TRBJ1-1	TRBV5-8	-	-	CASSWPGAITEAFF	TGTGCCAGCAGCTGGCCAGGGGCTATCACTGAAGCTTTCTTT
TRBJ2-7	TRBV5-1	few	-	CASSPPTTGLRRQYF	TGCGCCAGCAGCCCCCCGACTACAGGGTTACGGAGGCAGTACTTC
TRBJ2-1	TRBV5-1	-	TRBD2	CASSPSNSGGAWDEQFF	TGCGCCAGCAGCCCATCCAATAGCGGGGGGGCCTGGGATGAGCAGTTCTTC
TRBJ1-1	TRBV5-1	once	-	CASSVPGTEAFF	TGCGCCAGCAGCGTTCCCGGTACTGAAGCTTTCTTT
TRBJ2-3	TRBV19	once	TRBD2	CASHAGGLITDTQYF	TGTGCCAGTCACGCGGGGGGGCTAATCACAGATACGCAGTATTTT
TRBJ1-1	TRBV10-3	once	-	CAISETGNTEAFF	TGTGCCATCAGTGAGACAGGGAACACTGAAGCTTTCTTT
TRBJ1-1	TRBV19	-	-	CASRQGGVLSTEAFF	TGTGCCAGTAGACAGGGTGGGGTCTTAAGCACTGAAGCTTTCTTT
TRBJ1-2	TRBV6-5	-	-	CASSKMPQGFAGYTF	TGTGCCAGCAGTAAGATGCCACAGGGATTTGCTGGCTACACCTTC
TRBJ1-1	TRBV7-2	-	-	CASSLVMVGRVNTEAFF	TGTGCCAGCAGCTTAGTGATGGTTGGCAGGGTGAACACTGAAGCTTTCTTT
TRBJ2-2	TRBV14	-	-	CASSQHRGTIGTGELFF	TGTGCCAGCAGCCAACACCGGGGGACCATCGGCACCGGGGAGCTGTTTTTT
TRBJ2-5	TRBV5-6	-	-	CASSLQGMETQYF	TGTGCCAGCAGCTTGCAGGGGATGGAGACCCAGTACTTC
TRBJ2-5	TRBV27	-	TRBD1	CASSPTGGVQTQYF	TGTGCCAGCAGCCCGACAGGGGGCGTGCAGACCCAGTACTTC
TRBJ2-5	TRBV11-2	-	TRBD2	CASSPQVASGGWETQYF	TGTGCCAGCAGCCCCCAGGTGGCTAGCGGGGGGTGGGAGACCCAGTACTTC
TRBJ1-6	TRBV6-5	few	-	CASSSAGPIPPLHF	TGTGCCAGCAGTTCTGCGGGTCCGATCCCACCCCTCCACTTT
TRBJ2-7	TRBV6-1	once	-	CASSEAGGQAYEQYF	TGTGCCAGCAGTGAAGCGGGTGGACAAGCCTACGAGCAGTACTTC
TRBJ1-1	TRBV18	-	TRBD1	CASSPDRGNTEAFF	TGTGCCAGCTCACCAGACAGGGGGAACACTGAAGCTTTCTTT
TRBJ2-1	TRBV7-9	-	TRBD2	CASSLAGRGRFF	TGTGCCAGCAGCTTAGCCGGGAGGGGACGGTTCTTC
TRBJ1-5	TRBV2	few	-	CASSEGGEWPQHF	TGTGCCAGCAGTGAAGGGGGCGAGTGGCCCCAGCATTTT
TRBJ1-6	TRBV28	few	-	CASSDRTPLHF	TGTGCCAGCAGCGACAGGACCCCCCTCCACTTT
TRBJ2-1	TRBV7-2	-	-	CASSLALVAGARFF	TGTGCCAGCAGCTTAGCCCTCGTGGCAGGGGCGAGGTTCTTC
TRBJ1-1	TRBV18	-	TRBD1	CASSPLTGGDTEAFF	TGTGCCAGCTCACCCCTGACAGGGGGGGACACTGAAGCTTTCTTT
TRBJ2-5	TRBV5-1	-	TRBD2	CASSFTSGGETQYF	TGCGCCAGCAGCTTCACTAGCGGGGGGGAGACCCAGTACTTC
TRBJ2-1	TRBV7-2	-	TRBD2	CASSLPGGPHNEQFF	TGTGCCAGCAGCCTTCCGGGGGGGCCCCACAATGAGCAGTTCTTC
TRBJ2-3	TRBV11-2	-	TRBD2	CASSGGGGDTQYF	TGTGCCAGCAGTGGGGGGGGAGGGGATACGCAGTATTTT
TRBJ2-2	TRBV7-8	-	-	CASSLADVTGSAGELFF	TGTGCCAGCAGCTTAGCGGACGTAACAGGGAGCGCCGGGGAGCTGTTTTTT
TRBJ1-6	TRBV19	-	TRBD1	CASREPGTGIMPLHF	TGTGCCAGTAGGGAACCCGGGACAGGGATTATGCCCCTCCACTTT
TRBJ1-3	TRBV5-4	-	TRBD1	CASSTGQERSGNTIYF	TGTGCCAGCAGCACGGGACAGGAGCGCTCTGGAAACACCATATATTTT
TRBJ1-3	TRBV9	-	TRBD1	CASSARTGGGNTIYF	TGTGCCAGCAGCGCCAGGACAGGGGGAGGAAACACCATATATTTT
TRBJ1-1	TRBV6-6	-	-	CASSYGGAEAFF	TGTGCCAGCAGTTACGGGGGGGCTGAAGCTTTCTTT
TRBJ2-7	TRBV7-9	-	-	CASRWAEGGGEQYF	TGTGCCAGCAGGTGGGCTGAAGGGGGTGGCGAGCAGTACTTC
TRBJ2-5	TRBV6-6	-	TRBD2	CASTLAGVLFQTQYF	TGTGCCAGCACCTTAGCGGGGGTCCTTTTCCAGACCCAGTACTTC
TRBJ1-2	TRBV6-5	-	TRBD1	CASSSGTGAYGYTF	TGTGCCAGCAGTTCCGGGACAGGAGCTTATGGCTACACCTTC